This T cell receptor (beta chain) was identified during a study of shared clonotypes between healthy human individuals. Study at large: Per donor, CD8 memory used one plate, CD8 naive used two, CD4 memory used three and CD4 naive used three.

The authors ran the assay at deep level. The protocol was immunoSEQ multiplex PCR, while the TCRdb copy is restricted to in-frame clones and leaves out a portion. This sample yields about 1.1 million clones, of which about 80% are seen a single time; roughly 0.65% belongs to the top ten. Donors had no recently reported acute infections or vaccinations and were HIV-negative. This clone was observed many times. This sequence was found in a man between 18 and 35 years old in good health. Some clones in this sample may be carry-over from other donors' samples. The source material was memory CD4+ T cells from PBMCs. Subset noted: CD45RA-negative fraction.

CDR3 bases: TGCGCCAGCAGCCGAGTCCCGGGACTAGCTACGCACGAGCAGTACTTC. Translating gives CASSRVPGLATHEQYF. The rearrangement links TRBV4-3 to TRBJ2-7, with 9 nucleotides matching TRBD2. V shed 4 bases and J 5 bases; nucleotides not matched to a gene: 12. The CDR3 has 16 amino acids. Germline V CDR1 and CDR2: LGHNA, YSLEER.